What follows are 26 T cell receptor beta chains derived from one specimen sequenced in a study of blood T cell repertoires in COVID-19. Sequencing was performed with immunoSEQ multiplex PCR; in TCRdb, only in-frame clones are kept and a portion is missing. The sample lists roughly 400,000 clones, about 90% occurring once. Sequencing used PBMCs or T cells enriched from blood (not recorded which). Receptor source: a man younger than 35 who had recovered from COVID-19.

The chain uses TRBV5-4 and TRBJ2-1; 8 positions agree with TRBD2. V trimming: 1 base; J trimming: 4 bases; junction bases outside the gene matches: 7. The germline V gene has CDR1 SGHNT and CDR2 YYREEE (reference sequence). The CDR3 loop spans 16 amino acids. The DNA of the CDR3 is TGTGCCAGCAGCTTGCCAGCGGGAGTGTCTTACAATGAGCAGTTCTTC. Amino acids: CASSLPAGVSYNEQFF.

The chain combines TRBV18 with TRBJ1-2, with TRBD1 identical over 9 bases. The CDR3 is 13 amino acids. J gave up 8 bases and V 6 bases, and 7 bases lay outside the gene matches. Looked up from germline, CDR1 is KGHSH and CDR2 is LQKENI. The CDR3 sequence: CASSGDRVMGYTF. The CDR3, as DNA: TGTGCCAGCTCGGGGGACAGGGTGATGGGCTACACCTTC. Full variable domain (outside the CDR3, taken from reference TRBV18 and TRBJ1-2): NAGVMQNPRHLVRRRGQEARLRCSPMKGHSHVYWYRQLPEEGLKFMVYLQKENIIDESGMPKERFSAEFPKEGPSILRIQQVVRGDSAAYFCASSGDRVMGYTFGSGTRLTVV.

V is TRBV2 and J is TRBJ1-2, with a possible D match to TRBD1 (6 bases). The CDR3 is made up of 14 amino acids. Germline lookup yields CDR1 SNHLY and CDR2 FYNNEI. V was clipped by 6 bases and J by 4 bases, with 15 bases between them. The CDR3 DNA reads as TGTGCCAGCAGACACTCCGGGGACACCTATGGCTACACCTTC. Translating gives CASRHSGDTYGYTF.

V gene TRBV5-1 combines with J gene TRBJ2-5; unclear D gene. V shed 0 bases and J shed 4 bases, with 10 bases lying between them. Per the germline V gene, CDR1 is SGHRS and CDR2 is YFSETQ. The CDR3 spans 14 residues. The CDR3 is CASSLAQVSETQYF. CDR3 coding DNA: TGCGCCAGCAGCTTGGCCCAGGTTTCAGAGACCCAGTACTTC.

V usage is TRBV6-5 and J usage is TRBJ1-5, with 9 bases identical to TRBD1. Germline trimming cut 6 bases from V and 3 bases from J; bases unmatched to any gene: 6. This CDR3 region has 15 residues. Germline V gives CDR1 MNHEY, CDR2 SVGAGI. For the CDR3, the DNA is TGTGCCAGCAGGGGGGACAGGGTGATCAATCAGCCCCAGCATTTT. Translating it yields CASRGDRVINQPQHF.

This clone was counted between two and nine times. It is unclear where the CDR3 begins or ends on the DNA, so no DNA is shown, and the CDR3 is as TCRdb lists it. V usage is TRBV19 and J usage is TRBJ1-4; the table's D call of TRBD1 was not tested on the DNA. The CDR3 has 16 amino acids, counting both end residues. CDR1 LNHDA and CDR2 SQIVND come from the germline V gene (reference sequence). The CDR3 sequence: CASSILAHATNEKLFF.

The genes are TRBV25-1 and TRBJ1-6; D ambiguous. Trimming took off 3 bases at V and 9 bases at J, with 9 bases between the two ends. Germline CDR1 is MGHDK and CDR2 is SYGVNS. The CDR3 runs to 13 residues. The CDR3 loop reads CASSDIGVSPLHF. CDR3 bases: TGTGCCAGCAGTGACATCGGAGTTTCACCCCTCCACTTT.

The J gene is TRBJ2-2, the V gene TRBV4-2, with 8 positions matching TRBD2. Germline CDR1 is LGHNA and CDR2 is YNFKEQ. Trimming at V came to 1 base and at J to 6 bases, leaving 10 bases not matched to a gene. CDR3 size: 17 residues. This CDR3 reads CASSQGGSGRKAGELFF. The CDR3 DNA sequence: TGTGCCAGCAGCCAAGGTGGAAGCGGGAGAAAGGCCGGGGAGCTGTTTTTT.

The gene calls are TRBV20-1 and TRBJ1-1; TRBD1 agrees at 9 bases. Germline CDR1 reads DFQATT; CDR2 reads SNEGSKA (reference sequence). The CDR3 sequence is 16 residues long. Unmatched junction bases numbered 12, after V lost 3 bases and J lost 4 bases. The CDR3 loop is CSASLVDRGRPTEAFF. Here the CDR3 DNA reads TGCAGTGCTAGTCTGGTCGACAGGGGGAGGCCCACTGAAGCTTTCTTT.

The chain joins TRBV28 to TRBJ1-2; 9 bases agree with TRBD1. CDR1 and CDR2 (germline): MDHEN, SYDVKM. After removal of 5 bases from V and 8 bases from J, the junction contained 6 bases not matched to a gene. This CDR3 comprises 13 residues. CDR3 DNA: TGTGCCAGCAGTACACAGGGGGCGCGAGGCTACACCTTC. Protein sequence: CASSTQGARGYTF.

J is TRBJ1-1 and V is TRBV27, with 7 bases fitting TRBD1. The V segment lost 7 bases and the J segment 2 bases; nucleotides outside the gene matches: 7. This CDR3 comprises 14 residues. Germline CDR1 is MNHEY and CDR2 is SMNVEV (reference sequence). CDR3 DNA sequence: TGTGCCAGCACCCCAGGGGGATCTAACACTGAAGCTTTCTTT. It codes for CASTPGGSNTEAFF.

This sequence joins TRBV6-5 and TRBJ1-5; 8 bases line up with TRBD1. The J segment lost 0 bases and the V segment lost 6 bases, leaving 4 bases of the junction unmatched. The length of the CDR3 is 15 residues. The germline V gene has CDR1 MNHEY and CDR2 SVGAGI. CDR3 loop: CASRLTGASNQPQHF. The DNA for the CDR3 is TGTGCCAGCAGACTGACAGGGGCTAGCAATCAGCCCCAGCATTTT.

This clone has only a few counts. The J gene is TRBJ2-2, the V gene TRBV5-8; D is undetermined. Germline assignment: CDR1 SGHTS and CDR2 YDEGEE. The CDR3 has 16 amino acids. Trimming took 4 bases from V and 1 from J, leaving 14 bases between them. CDR3 protein: CASSPGWLLNTGELFF. Written as DNA, the CDR3 is TGTGCCAGCAGCCCTGGCTGGCTCCTGAACACCGGGGAGCTGTTTTTT.

The V gene is TRBV28, the J gene TRBJ2-5, with TRBD1 matching 7 bases. The CDR3 is 13 amino acids. Germline V gene data show CDR1 as MDHEN and CDR2 as SYDVKM. The V gene end was trimmed by 4 bases and the J gene end by 5 bases; junction bases not matched to a gene: 4. The CDR3 coding sequence is TGTGCCAGCAGTTCGGGACAGCTGGAGACCCAGTACTTC. This sequence encodes CASSSGQLETQYF.

The J gene is TRBJ2-7, the V gene TRBV30; 9 bases are shared with TRBD2. CDR1 is GTSNPN and CDR2 is SVGIG in the germline V gene (reference sequence). V lost 1 base and J lost 4; bases outside the gene matches: 5. CDR3 length: 14 amino acids. The CDR3 protein is CAWSEISGRYEQYF. The CDR3 DNA sequence: TGTGCCTGGAGTGAAATTAGCGGGAGATACGAGCAGTACTTC.

This clone was detected only once. This rearrangement joins TRBV6-5 to TRBJ2-5; 10 bases line up with TRBD1. J was trimmed by 4 bases and V by 0 bases; bases with no gene match: 5. Germline V lookup: CDR1 MNHEY, CDR2 SVGAGI. The CDR3 has 16 residues. The CDR3, as DNA: TGTGCCAGCAGTTACTCAGGACAGGGGGTGCGAGAGACCCAGTACTTC. This sequence encodes CASSYSGQGVRETQYF.

The table lists this clone with a count of one. The chain carries TRBV5-1 and TRBJ1-1; no definite D call. The germline V gene encodes CDR1 SGHRS and CDR2 YFSETQ. With 0 bases removed from V and 2 bases from J, the gap between germline ends came to 8 bases. The CDR3 length is 14 residues. The CDR3 bases are TGCGCCAGCAGCTTGGGTGAGCGAAACACTGAAGCTTTCTTT. It translates to CASSLGERNTEAFF.

The CDR3 reads CASSESPRLGSYGYTF. In DNA, the CDR3 is TGCGCCAGCAGTGAGTCGCCTCGACTGGGGAGTTATGGCTACACCTTC. V usage is TRBV10-2 and J usage is TRBJ1-2, with D hard to call. V shed 0 bases and J shed 5 bases, with 16 bases lying between them. CDR3 length: 16 amino acids. The germline V gene encodes CDR1 WSHSY and CDR2 SAAADI.

The V gene is TRBV7-3, the J gene TRBJ1-5, with TRBD1 identical over 8 bases. Germline V gene sequence: CDR1 SGHTA, CDR2 FQGTGA. The CDR3 runs to 13 residues. V gave up 5 bases and J gave up 5 bases; unmatched junction bases: 2. CDR3 amino acids: CASSTDRDQPQHF. For the CDR3, the DNA is TGTGCCAGCAGCACGGACAGGGATCAGCCCCAGCATTTT.

This chain uses TRBV19 with TRBJ2-7, with 7 bases fitting TRBD1. This CDR3 has 15 residues. The trim removed 0 bases at V and 3 bases at J, leaving 5 bases unmatched. In germline, CDR1 is LNHDA, CDR2 SQIVND (reference sequence). CDR3 DNA: TGTGCCAGTAGTATAGATCTAGGGGACAGCTACGAGCAGTACTTC. Protein product: CASSIDLGDSYEQYF. The full variable domain, rest sourced from reference TRBV19 and TRBJ2-7, is DGGITQSPKYLFRKEGQNVTLSCEQNLNHDAMYWYRQDPGQGLRLIYYSQIVNDFQKGDIAEGYSVSREKKESFPLTVTSAQKNPTAFYLCASSIDLGDSYEQYFGPGTRLTVT.

The chain combines TRBV19 with TRBJ1-5; no firm D call. There are 16 residues in the CDR3. Trimming took 5 bases from V and 2 from J, leaving 16 bases between them. Germline loops: CDR1 LNHDA, CDR2 SQIVND (reference sequence). CDR3 in amino acids: CASSLRGGSGNQPQHF. CDR3 nucleotide sequence: TGTGCCAGTAGTCTGCGGGGTGGCTCCGGCAATCAGCCCCAGCATTTT. Full variable domain (missing parts from reference TRBV19 and TRBJ1-5): DGGITQSPKYLFRKEGQNVTLSCEQNLNHDAMYWYRQDPGQGLRLIYYSQIVNDFQKGDIAEGYSVSREKKESFPLTVTSAQKNPTAFYLCASSLRGGSGNQPQHFGDGTRLSIL.

The CDR3 here is CASSQGPGTGGNYGYTF. The DNA for the CDR3 is TGTGCCAGCAGCCAAGGACCCGGGACAGGGGGTAACTATGGCTACACCTTC. V and J are TRBV3-1 (or the pseudogene TRBV3-2) and TRBJ1-2; 11 nucleotides align to TRBD1. The germline V gene has CDR1 LGHDT and CDR2 YNNKEL (reference sequence). J was trimmed by 1 base and V by 1 base; bases with no gene match: 5. The CDR3 spans 17 residues.

V gene TRBV27 combines with J gene TRBJ2-7, with 7 bases fitting TRBD1. V was clipped by 6 bases and J by 4 bases; unmatched bases: 9. Germline CDR1 is MNHEY and CDR2 is SMNVEV (reference sequence). This CDR3 contains 14 residues. The CDR3 protein is CASRISGTAYEQYF. Here the CDR3 DNA reads TGTGCCAGCAGGATATCCGGGACAGCGTACGAGCAGTACTTC.

This sequence joins TRBV12-3 or TRBV12-4 and TRBJ1-2, with D unclear. Trimming removed 5 bases at V and 10 bases at J, with 11 bases between. CDR3 length: 11 residues. CDR3 sequence (DNA): TGTGCCAGCAGTCCCACCAGCGTCTACACCTTC. It encodes CASSPTSVYTF.

V and J are TRBV6-5 and TRBJ2-1; TRBD1 matches at 10 bases. The V segment lost 6 bases and the J segment 8 bases; nucleotides outside the gene matches: 10. This CDR3 has 15 amino acids. Germline assignment: CDR1 MNHEY and CDR2 SVGAGI. CDR3 coding DNA: TGTGCCAGCAGGAATTACCGGGACAGGGGCGATGAGCAGTTCTTC. It yields the protein CASRNYRDRGDEQFF.

This rearrangement joins TRBV7-9 to TRBJ1-5; 7 bases agree with TRBD1. CDR3 length equals 14 residues. Unmatched junction bases numbered 7, after V lost 5 bases and J lost 6 bases. CDR1 is SEHNR and CDR2 is FQNEAQ in the germline V gene (reference sequence). The CDR3 DNA sequence: TGTGCCAGCAGCCCGCAGACAGGGTCTCAGCCCCAGCATTTT. Residues: CASSPQTGSQPQHF.